The 9 T cell receptor beta chains below all came from one sample that was sequenced in a study of technical replicates of blood from several donors. Assay: immunoSEQ multiplex PCR; the TCRdb copy retains only in-frame clones and omits some. The repertoire holds about 83,000 clones, with about 91% as singletons. What was sequenced was T cells isolated from PBMCs. These receptors were obtained from a human donor in good health.

The chain links TRBV9 to TRBJ2-2, with D perhaps TRBD2 (5 bases). V was trimmed by 4 bases and J by 8 bases, leaving 9 bases between them. The germline V gene encodes CDR1 SGDLS and CDR2 YYNGEE. The CDR3 extends over 12 amino acids. CDR3 residues: CASSPTGGELFF. The CDR3 DNA follows: TGTGCCAGCAGCCCCACGGGGGGGGAGCTGTTTTTT. Full variable domain (remainder filled in from reference TRBV9 and TRBJ2-2): DSGVTQTPKHLITATGQRVTLRCSPRSGDLSVYWYQQSLDQGLQFLIQYYNGEERAKGNILERFSAQQFPDLHSELNLSSLELGDSALYFCASSPTGGELFFGEGSRLTVL.

This clone was recorded once. The chain links TRBV6-6 to TRBJ1-2; D is uncertain. Trimming took 2 bases from V and 8 from J, leaving 12 bases between them. This CDR3 region has 13 residues. Per germline, CDR1 MNHNY and CDR2 SVGAGI (reference sequence). The CDR3 protein is CASSYVPGKGYTF. DNA for the CDR3: TGTGCCAGCAGTTACGTACCGGGGAAAGGCTACACCTTC.

The chain links TRBV4-1 to TRBJ2-2; 9 nucleotides line up with TRBD1. V gave up 3 bases and J gave up 6 bases; unmatched junction bases: 5. The CDR3 totals 15 residues. CDR1 and CDR2 from the germline V gene are MGHRA and YSYEKL. CDR3 residues: CASSQMGQGSGELFF. DNA of the CDR3: TGCGCCAGCAGCCAGATGGGACAGGGTTCCGGGGAGCTGTTTTTT.

Comment on this clone: The junction and the germline gene differ at one end; a read error may be behind it. The V gene is TRBV7-7, the J gene TRBJ1-1; D is uncertain. The length of the CDR3 is 13 residues. Looked up from germline, CDR1 is SSHAT and CDR2 is FNYEAQ (reference sequence). The CDR3 bases are TGTGCTAGCAGCCCCAACATGAACACTGAAGCTTTCTTT. It yields the protein CASSPNMNTEAFF. Based on the CDR3 plus reference TRBV7-7 and TRBJ1-1, the full variable domain is GAGVSQSPRYKVTKRGQDVTLRCDPISSHATLYWYQQALGQGPEFLTYFNYEAQPDKSGLPSDRFSAERPEGSISTLTIQRTEQRDSAMYRCASSPNMNTEAFFGQGTRLTVV.

The rearrangement joins TRBV19 to TRBJ1-5; possible D gene TRBD1, 6 bases. Trimming removed 5 bases from V and 9 bases from J, with 17 bases in between. Looked up from germline, CDR1 is LNHDA and CDR2 is SQIVND (reference sequence). The CDR3 spans 14 residues. The CDR3 coding sequence is TGTGCCAGTAGTCTCTCGGACAGCCGATGGCCCCAGCATTTT. Residues: CASSLSDSRWPQHF.

This clone has only one observation. The J gene is TRBJ2-6, the V gene TRBV18; D remains ambiguous. The V end lost 6 bases, the J end lost 0 bases, and 15 bases lay between the germline ends. The CDR3 covers 17 residues. Looked up from germline, CDR1 is KGHSH and CDR2 is LQKENI. CDR3 in DNA: TGTGCCAGCTCCCCTACGGCAACAGACTCTGGGGCCAACGTCCTGACTTTC. It encodes CASSPTATDSGANVLTF. Together with reference TRBV18 and TRBJ2-6, the CDR3 gives the full variable domain: NAGVMQNPRHLVRRRGQEARLRCSPMKGHSHVYWYRQLPEEGLKFMVYLQKENIIDESGMPKERFSAEFPKEGPSILRIQQVVRGDSAAYFCASSPTATDSGANVLTFGAGSRLTVL.

The V call is TRBV5-6, the J call TRBJ2-2; D might be TRBD1 (6 bases). Germline lookup yields CDR1 SGHDT and CDR2 YYEEEE. This CDR3 is 13 amino acids long. V was trimmed by 0 bases and J by 13 bases, leaving 13 bases between them. As DNA, the CDR3 is TGTGCCAGCAGCTTGGCCGCAGGGGAAGGGCTGTTTTTT. Translation: CASSLAAGEGLFF.

This chain joins TRBV28 and TRBJ1-2; 10 bases are shared with TRBD1. This CDR3 comprises 19 residues. Germline V gene lookup returns CDR1 MDHEN and CDR2 SYDVKM. Germline trimming cut 6 bases from V and 1 base from J; bases unmatched to any gene: 17. The CDR3 loop reads CASSPSRGQGLTINYGYTF. The CDR3 DNA follows: TGTGCCAGCAGCCCCTCTAGGGGACAGGGGCTTACTATTAACTATGGCTACACCTTC.

This chain connects TRBV29-1 to TRBJ1-1; TRBD1 matches at 8 bases. J gave up 0 bases and V 6 bases, and 15 bases lay outside the gene matches. The CDR3 loop spans 17 amino acids. In germline, CDR1 is SQVTM, CDR2 ANQGSEA. Written as DNA, the CDR3 is TGCAGCGTCGGGGATTCGTACAGGGGGGGGATGAACACTGAAGCTTTCTTT. It yields the protein CSVGDSYRGGMNTEAFF.